This entry is about one T cell receptor beta chain. Its antigen is not known. The data stem from a study of shared clonotypes between healthy human individuals. Broader study findings: Exclusively blood specimens were collected; tissue repertoires likely differ.

Germline V lookup: CDR1 SGHAT, CDR2 FQNNGV. Trimming pared 5 bases from V and 7 bases from J, leaving 18 bases between. The CDR3 contains 15 residues. Some 30,000 T cell genomes, or approximately 200 ng DNA, went into the sorted-subset replicate PCRs. Data came from immunoSEQ multiplex PCR; TCRdb stores just in-frame clones and leaves some out. The sample contains a few million clones, approximately 92% of which appear only once. CD45RO-negative, CCR7-positively selected cells formed the naive CD8 fraction, excluding terminally differentiated effector memory CD45RA+ cells. Donors were healthy HIV-negative adults without recently reported acute infections or vaccinations.

The chain combines TRBV11-2 with TRBJ2-1, with D perhaps matching TRBD2 (6 bases). The specimen was naive CD8+ T cells from PBMCs. The sequence derives from a man between 18 and 35 years old in good health. Some clones in this sample may be carry-over from other donors' samples. The CDR3 DNA is TGTGCCAGCAGCCCCCTTGGGGGGTACTCGAATGAGCAGTTCTTC. Its translation: CASSPLGGYSNEQFF.